What follows are 32 T cell receptor beta chains derived from one specimen sequenced in a study of cytomegalovirus exposure and HLA in healthy donors. Primers for the PCR totalled 60 Vbeta and 13 Jbeta. Produced via immunoSEQ multiplex PCR; TCRdb's table is partial and in-frame only. The sample includes some 77,000 clones, almost 80% of them seen just once. The sample comprised PBMCs. Every receptor here comes from a woman between 40 and 50 years old in good health and CMV-seropositive.

The chain recombines TRBV19 with TRBJ1-5; 12 nucleotides align to TRBD1. After removal of 5 bases from V and 4 bases from J, the junction contained 9 bases not matched to a gene. Germline CDR1 LNHDA, CDR2 SQIVND (reference sequence). The CDR3 has 17 amino acids. In DNA, the CDR3 is TGTGCCAGTAGTGTTGTGGGGACAGGGGGCAGGAATCAGCCCCAGCATTTT. Protein product: CASSVVGTGGRNQPQHF.

J is TRBJ1-2 and V is TRBV30; D not certain. The germline V and J ends were trimmed by 8 bases and 4 bases, with 14 bases remaining between them. CDR1 GTSNPN and CDR2 SVGIG come from the germline V gene (reference sequence). The CDR3 covers 12 residues. The CDR3 protein is CAIEQRFYGYTF. DNA for the CDR3: TGTGCCATAGAGCAGCGCTTCTATGGCTACACCTTC.

This clone has just one count. J is TRBJ2-3 and V is TRBV30; the match to TRBD2 covers 8 bases. Trimming at V came to 3 bases and at J to 2 bases, leaving 4 bases not matched to a gene. The CDR3 extends over 14 amino acids. Germline V CDR1 and CDR2: GTSNPN, SVGIG (reference sequence). In DNA form, the CDR3 reads TGTGCCTGGAGAAGCGGGGGCTTCACAGATACGCAGTATTTT. Its protein product is CAWRSGGFTDTQYF.

V gene TRBV5-1 combines with J gene TRBJ2-3, with 7 positions matching TRBD2. The germline CDR1 and CDR2 sequences are SGHRS and YFSETQ. The junction had 8 bases not matched to a gene; V was cut back by 0 bases and J by 4 bases. The CDR3 is made up of 16 amino acids. As DNA, the CDR3 is TGCGCCAGCAGCTTGGCACTCGCGGGAGTGGCAGATACGCAGTATTTT. This translates into CASSLALAGVADTQYF.

This chain joins TRBV6-5 and TRBJ1-3; 7 bases are a match to TRBD1. The trim removed 6 bases at V and 0 bases at J, leaving 5 bases unmatched. The CDR3 contains 15 residues. Germline V CDR1 and CDR2: MNHEY, SVGAGI. CDR3 sequence: CASSQTGTSGNTIYF. CDR3 DNA: TGTGCCAGCAGCCAGACAGGGACCTCTGGAAACACCATATATTTT.

This rearrangement joins TRBV9 to TRBJ2-3, with 9 bases matching TRBD2. CDR3 length: 18 amino acids. V shed 4 bases, J shed 5 bases, and the junction held 17 bases outside the gene matches. Germline V gene sequence: CDR1 SGDLS, CDR2 YYNGEE. Here the CDR3 DNA reads TGTGCCAGCAGCACAGAAGGGCTGCGGGGGGGCCGAAAAGATACGCAGTATTTT. It codes for CASSTEGLRGGRKDTQYF.

The V gene is TRBV5-8, the J gene TRBJ1-5, with a possible D match to TRBD1 (6 bases). This CDR3 comprises 15 residues. Trimming took 3 bases from V and 1 from J, leaving 11 bases between them. CDR1 SGHTS and CDR2 YDEGEE come from the germline V gene. The CDR3 reads CASSSRTASNQPQHF. In nucleotides, the CDR3 is TGTGCCAGCAGCTCGAGGACAGCGAGCAATCAGCCCCAGCATTTT.

This clone appeared a few times. The chain couples TRBV9 to TRBJ1-2, with 7 bases identical to TRBD1. The CDR3 has 15 amino acids. J was trimmed by 1 base and V by 2 bases; bases with no gene match: 5. The germline V gene has CDR1 SGDLS and CDR2 YYNGEE. The CDR3 reads CASSVGTEFNYGYTF. DNA for the CDR3: TGTGCCAGCAGCGTTGGGACAGAATTTAACTATGGCTACACCTTC.

The chain employs TRBV5-6 and TRBJ2-5, with D possibly TRBD1 on 6 matching bases. V lost 5 bases, J lost 4 bases, and 18 bases lay in between. The germline gives CDR1 SGHDT, CDR2 YYEEEE. This CDR3 is 15 amino acids long. The CDR3 DNA is TGTGCCAGCAGTTTTTACAGGGATGGGATAGAGACCCAGTACTTC. Protein sequence: CASSFYRDGIETQYF.

This clone showed up just a few times. The V call is TRBV19, the J call TRBJ2-1; 10 bases match TRBD2. The CDR3 has 16 amino acids. After removal of 3 bases from V and 10 bases from J, the junction contained 12 bases not matched to a gene. In germline, CDR1 is LNHDA, CDR2 SQIVND (reference sequence). The CDR3, as DNA: TGTGCCAGTAGTATGTATGGAGTAGCGGGAGGAGGGGAGCAGTTCTTC. This translates into CASSMYGVAGGGEQFF. Full variable domain (remainder filled in from reference TRBV19 and TRBJ2-1): DGGITQSPKYLFRKEGQNVTLSCEQNLNHDAMYWYRQDPGQGLRLIYYSQIVNDFQKGDIAEGYSVSREKKESFPLTVTSAQKNPTAFYLCASSMYGVAGGGEQFFGPGTRLTVL.

This clone was counted only a few times. The V and J genes are TRBV2 and TRBJ2-7; D perhaps matches TRBD2 (5 bases). Deletions cut 3 bases from V and 0 bases from J, with 12 bases between. Germline lookup yields CDR1 SNHLY and CDR2 FYNNEI. The CDR3 is 15 residues long. The CDR3 nucleotides read TGTGCCAGCAGTGAGGTACAAACTAGCTCCTACGAGCAGTACTTC. Encoded protein: CASSEVQTSSYEQYF.

The V and J genes are TRBV29-1 and TRBJ2-3, with TRBD1 matching over 8 bases. CDR3 length: 13 residues. Germline trimming cut 6 bases from V and 4 bases from J; bases unmatched to any gene: 6. Per the germline V gene, CDR1 is SQVTM and CDR2 is ANQGSEA. In DNA form, the CDR3 reads TGCAGCGTAACACCGACAGGGGCAGATACGCAGTATTTT. Translated: CSVTPTGADTQYF.

The chain is built from TRBV15 and TRBJ1-5; possibly TRBD1 for D (5 bases). The germline CDR1 and CDR2 sequences are LNHNV and YYDKDF (reference sequence). The V end was cut by 0 bases, the J end by 2 bases, with 8 bases between. The CDR3 extends over 15 amino acids. CDR3 coding DNA: TGTGCCACCAGCAGAGAGATAGGGGGCAATCAGCCCCAGCATTTT. It translates to CATSREIGGNQPQHF.

This sequence joins TRBV2 and TRBJ1-2; 8 positions agree with TRBD1. The CDR3 spans 14 residues. Germline CDR1 SNHLY, CDR2 FYNNEI. J gave up 5 bases and V 2 bases, and 4 bases lay outside the gene matches. The CDR3 loop is CASSETGGTYGYTF. The CDR3 bases are TGTGCCAGCAGTGAAACAGGGGGGACATATGGCTACACCTTC.

The count of this clone is one. The chain combines TRBV5-4 with TRBJ2-5, with 12 bases identical to TRBD2. Germline CDR1 is SGHNT and CDR2 is YYREEE (reference sequence). This CDR3 is built from 16 residues. V gave up 4 bases and J gave up 5 bases; unmatched junction bases: 9. CDR3 residues: CASSHPSGGASETQYF. Written as DNA, the CDR3 is TGTGCCAGCAGCCACCCTAGCGGGGGGGCTTCGGAGACCCAGTACTTC.

The chain couples TRBV29-1 to TRBJ2-7; 7 bases are a match to TRBD2. V lost 5 bases and J lost 3; bases outside the gene matches: 10. This CDR3 has 14 residues. Germline V gene sequence: CDR1 SQVTM, CDR2 ANQGSEA. CDR3 bases: TGCAGCGTTAGCGGGGTTGGCGGGGGCTACGAGCAGTACTTC. This translates into CSVSGVGGGYEQYF.

The chain couples TRBV10-3 to TRBJ2-7; D possibly corresponds to TRBD2 (5 bases). Trimming left V 4 bases short and J 0 bases short, with 19 bases between. Germline V CDR1 and CDR2: ENHRY, SYGVKD. The CDR3 covers 17 residues. In DNA, the CDR3 is TGTGCCATCAGTGGCTCGAGTAGCCTGACTACCTCCTACGAGCAGTACTTC. Residues: CAISGSSSLTTSYEQYF.

The V gene is TRBV15, the J gene TRBJ2-7, with a possible D match to TRBD1 (6 bases). Germline CDR1 and CDR2: LNHNV and YYDKDF (reference sequence). V lost 3 bases to trimming and J lost 3 bases, with 12 bases between them. The CDR3 has 14 residues. The CDR3 DNA reads TGTGCCACCAGCAGCGGGGACACTCTCTACGAGCAGTACTTC. Its protein is CATSSGDTLYEQYF.

CDR3 bases: TGTGCCAGCAACTCACTAGCGGGGGTACTAGCCAAAAACATTCAGTACTTC. It is translated as CASNSLAGVLAKNIQYF. The gene calls are TRBV27 and TRBJ2-4, with 11 bases fitting TRBD2. The V segment lost 7 bases and the J segment 0 bases; nucleotides outside the gene matches: 8. The length of the CDR3 is 17 residues. Germline V gives CDR1 MNHEY, CDR2 SMNVEV (reference sequence).

The chain joins TRBV9 to TRBJ2-5; 10 bases match TRBD1. The germline CDR1 and CDR2 sequences are SGDLS and YYNGEE. The CDR3 totals 14 residues. V shed 0 bases and J 5 bases; nucleotides not matched to a gene: 1. CDR3 DNA: TGTGCCAGCAGCGTAGTGGGACAGGGGGAGACCCAGTACTTC. It specifies CASSVVGQGETQYF.

This rearrangement joins TRBV30 to TRBJ1-5, with 7 bases aligning to TRBD1. CDR1 and CDR2 from the germline V gene are GTSNPN and SVGIG (reference sequence). J was trimmed by 7 bases and V by 7 bases; bases with no gene match: 13. The CDR3 has 14 residues. Here the CDR3 DNA reads TGTGCCTACTCGGACAGGTACGATGGACAGCCCCAGCATTTT. Protein: CAYSDRYDGQPQHF.

The rearrangement links TRBV5-1 to TRBJ2-1; 7 bases match TRBD1. CDR1 is SGHRS and CDR2 is YFSETQ in the germline V gene. The CDR3 has 18 amino acids. The V and J ends lost 4 bases and 5 bases, in that order; junction bases with no gene match: 18. The CDR3 here is CASSGFDRVDPSDNEQFF. CDR3 sequence (DNA): TGCGCCAGCAGCGGCTTCGACAGGGTAGATCCTTCCGACAATGAGCAGTTCTTC.

The chain carries TRBV7-9 and TRBJ1-2, with D possibly being TRBD1 (5 bases). The V end lost 3 bases, the J end lost 8 bases, and 13 bases lay between the germline ends. This CDR3 is 13 amino acids long. Germline loops: CDR1 SEHNR, CDR2 FQNEAQ (reference sequence). CDR3 residues: CASSLEGVSGYTF. CDR3 bases: TGTGCCAGCAGCTTGGAAGGGGTATCGGGCTACACCTTC.

CDR3 loop: CAISGAGGSYNEQFF. The DNA of the CDR3 is TGTGCCATCAGCGGAGCGGGGGGGTCCTACAATGAGCAGTTCTTC. V usage is TRBV10-3 and J usage is TRBJ2-1; 10 bases are a match to TRBD2. The CDR3 is made up of 15 amino acids. V shed 6 bases, J shed 1 base, and the junction held 3 bases outside the gene matches. Germline V gene data show CDR1 as ENHRY and CDR2 as SYGVKD.

V gene TRBV4-1 combines with J gene TRBJ1-2; 9 nucleotides match TRBD1. Trimming at V came to 5 bases and at J to 2 bases, leaving 6 bases not matched to a gene. The CDR3 has 15 residues. CDR1 and CDR2 (germline): MGHRA, YSYEKL. Here the CDR3 reads CASSNKGQGNYGYTF. DNA of the CDR3: TGCGCCAGCAGCAATAAGGGACAGGGAAACTATGGCTACACCTTC.

V is TRBV30 and J is TRBJ2-7; D perhaps matches TRBD1 (5 bases). This CDR3 region has 13 residues. Between the trimmed V and J ends, which lost 0 bases and 3 bases, there was a span of 9 bases. CDR1 and CDR2 from the germline V gene are GTSNPN and SVGIG (reference sequence). For the CDR3, the DNA is TGTGCCTGGAGTGTAAACAGGCTCTACGAGCAGTACTTC. It encodes CAWSVNRLYEQYF.

This chain joins TRBV5-6 and TRBJ1-2, with D possibly matching TRBD1 (5 bases). The germline V and J ends were trimmed by 4 bases and 6 bases, with 16 bases remaining between them. This CDR3 comprises 14 residues. Germline-derived CDR1 and CDR2 are SGHDT and YYEEEE. CDR3 loop: CASSRTGVGHGYTF. In nucleotides, the CDR3 is TGTGCCAGCAGCCGCACAGGAGTGGGGCATGGCTACACCTTC.

The V call is TRBV28, the J call TRBJ1-1; tentatively, D is TRBD1 (5 bases). This CDR3 region has 15 residues. Germline assignment: CDR1 MDHEN and CDR2 SYDVKM. Between the trimmed V and J ends, which lost 5 bases and 7 bases, there was a span of 20 bases. DNA of the CDR3: TGTGCCAGCAGTAGCCTCCCAGGGCCTACCCTTGAAGCTTTCTTT. Translated: CASSSLPGPTLEAFF.

The rearrangement links TRBV9 to TRBJ2-1; 9 bases are shared with TRBD2. The trim removed 3 bases at V and 4 bases at J, leaving 5 bases unmatched. The CDR3 has 15 residues. Germline values: CDR1 SGDLS, CDR2 YYNGEE. The CDR3 is CASSASGRSYNEQFF. The CDR3 DNA follows: TGTGCCAGCAGCGCCAGCGGGAGGTCGTACAATGAGCAGTTCTTC.

CDR3 loop: CASSYSRQQETQYF. In DNA, the CDR3 is TGTGCCAGCAGTTACTCGAGGCAGCAAGAGACCCAGTACTTC. The chain is built from TRBV6-5 and TRBJ2-5; no clear D gene. This CDR3 is built from 14 residues. The germline gives CDR1 MNHEY, CDR2 SVGAGI. V lost 0 bases and J 2 bases, leaving 7 bases between the germline ends.

The CDR3 coding sequence is TGTGCCAGCAGTGGTGGGGGGTACGAGCAGTACTTC. Encoded protein: CASSGGGYEQYF. The chain couples TRBV2 to TRBJ2-7, with D perhaps TRBD2 (6 bases). Germline V CDR1 and CDR2: SNHLY, FYNNEI. Trimming removed 4 bases at V and 4 bases at J, with 8 bases between. The CDR3 covers 12 residues.

The V gene is TRBV5-4, the J gene TRBJ2-5; 10 bases map to TRBD2. Trimming removed 1 base from V and 7 bases from J; junction bases left unmatched: 10. Germline V gene lookup returns CDR1 SGHNT and CDR2 YYREEE (reference sequence). The CDR3 is 16 amino acids. Here the CDR3 reads CASSLRSSGGTGTQYF. CDR3 nucleotides: TGTGCCAGCAGCTTGCGTTCTAGCGGGGGAACGGGGACCCAGTACTTC.